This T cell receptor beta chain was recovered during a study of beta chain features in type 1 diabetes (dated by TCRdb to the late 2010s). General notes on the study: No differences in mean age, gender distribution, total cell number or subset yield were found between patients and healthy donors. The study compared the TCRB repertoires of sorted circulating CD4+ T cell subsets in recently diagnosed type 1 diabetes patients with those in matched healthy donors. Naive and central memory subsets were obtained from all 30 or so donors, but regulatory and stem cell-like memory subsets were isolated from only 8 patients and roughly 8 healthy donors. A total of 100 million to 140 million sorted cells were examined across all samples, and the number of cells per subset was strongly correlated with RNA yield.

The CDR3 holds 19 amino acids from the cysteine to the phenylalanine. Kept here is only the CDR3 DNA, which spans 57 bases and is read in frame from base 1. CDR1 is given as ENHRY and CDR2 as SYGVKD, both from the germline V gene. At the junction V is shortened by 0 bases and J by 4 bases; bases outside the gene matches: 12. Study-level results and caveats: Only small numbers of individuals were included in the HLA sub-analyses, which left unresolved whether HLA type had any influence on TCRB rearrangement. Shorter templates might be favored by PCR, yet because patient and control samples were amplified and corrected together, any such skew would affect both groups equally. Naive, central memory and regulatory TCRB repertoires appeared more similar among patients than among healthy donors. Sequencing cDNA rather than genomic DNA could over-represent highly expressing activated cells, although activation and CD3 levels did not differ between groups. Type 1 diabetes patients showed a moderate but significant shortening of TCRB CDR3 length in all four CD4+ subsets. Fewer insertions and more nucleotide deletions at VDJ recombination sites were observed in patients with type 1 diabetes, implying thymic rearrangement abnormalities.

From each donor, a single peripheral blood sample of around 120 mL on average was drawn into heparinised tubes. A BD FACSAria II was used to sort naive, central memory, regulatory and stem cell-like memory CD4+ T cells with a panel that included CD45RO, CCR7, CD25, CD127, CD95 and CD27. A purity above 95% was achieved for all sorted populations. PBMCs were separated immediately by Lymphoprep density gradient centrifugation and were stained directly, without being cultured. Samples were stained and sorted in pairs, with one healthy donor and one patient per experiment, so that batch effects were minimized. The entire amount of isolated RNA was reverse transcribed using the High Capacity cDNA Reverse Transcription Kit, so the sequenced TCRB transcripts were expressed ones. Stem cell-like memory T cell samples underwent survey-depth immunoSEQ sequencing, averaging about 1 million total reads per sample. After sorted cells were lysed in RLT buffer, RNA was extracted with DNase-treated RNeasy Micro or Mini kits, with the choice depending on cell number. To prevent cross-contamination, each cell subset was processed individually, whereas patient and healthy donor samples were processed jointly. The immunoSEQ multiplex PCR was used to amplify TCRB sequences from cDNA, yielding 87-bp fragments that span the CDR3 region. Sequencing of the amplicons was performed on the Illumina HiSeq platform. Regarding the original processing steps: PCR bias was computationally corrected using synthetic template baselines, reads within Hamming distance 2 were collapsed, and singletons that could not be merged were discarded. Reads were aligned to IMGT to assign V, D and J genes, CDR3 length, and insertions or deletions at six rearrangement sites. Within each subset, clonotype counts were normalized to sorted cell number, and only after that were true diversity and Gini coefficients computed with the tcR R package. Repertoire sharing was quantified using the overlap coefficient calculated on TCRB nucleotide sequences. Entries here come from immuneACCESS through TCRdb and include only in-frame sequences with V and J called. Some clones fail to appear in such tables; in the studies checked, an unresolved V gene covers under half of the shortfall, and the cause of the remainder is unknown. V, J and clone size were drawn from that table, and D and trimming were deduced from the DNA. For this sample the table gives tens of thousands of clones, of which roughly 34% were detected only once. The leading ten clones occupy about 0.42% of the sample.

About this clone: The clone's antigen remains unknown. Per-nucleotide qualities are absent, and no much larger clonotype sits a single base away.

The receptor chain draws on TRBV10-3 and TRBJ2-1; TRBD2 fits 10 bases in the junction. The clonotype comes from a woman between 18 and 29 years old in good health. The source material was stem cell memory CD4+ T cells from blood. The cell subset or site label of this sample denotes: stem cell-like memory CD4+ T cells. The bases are TGTGCCATCAGTGAGTCCCCGAGGGGGCTAGCGGGAGTGTACAATGAGCAGTTCTTC. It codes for CAISESPRGLAGVYNEQFF.